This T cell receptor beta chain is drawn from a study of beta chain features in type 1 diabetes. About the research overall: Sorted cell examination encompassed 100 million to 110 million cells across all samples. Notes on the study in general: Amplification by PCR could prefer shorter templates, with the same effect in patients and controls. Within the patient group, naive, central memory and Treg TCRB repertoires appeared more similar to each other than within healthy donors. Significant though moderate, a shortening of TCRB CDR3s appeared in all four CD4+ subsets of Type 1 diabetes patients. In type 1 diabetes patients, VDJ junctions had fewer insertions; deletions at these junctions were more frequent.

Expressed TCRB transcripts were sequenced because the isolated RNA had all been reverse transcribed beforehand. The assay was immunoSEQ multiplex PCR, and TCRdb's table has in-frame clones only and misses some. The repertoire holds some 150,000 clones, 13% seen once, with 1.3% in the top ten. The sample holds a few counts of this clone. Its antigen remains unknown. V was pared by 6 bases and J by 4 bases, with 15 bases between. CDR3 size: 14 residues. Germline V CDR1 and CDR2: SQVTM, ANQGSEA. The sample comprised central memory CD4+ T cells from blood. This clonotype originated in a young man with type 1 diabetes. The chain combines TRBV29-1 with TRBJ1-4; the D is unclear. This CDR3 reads CSVESPAGNEKLFF. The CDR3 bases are TGCAGCGTCGAGTCGCCAGCGGGTAATGAAAAACTGTTTTTT. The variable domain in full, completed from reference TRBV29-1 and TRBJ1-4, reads SAVISQKPSRDICQRGTSLTIQCQVDSQVTMMFWYRQQPGQSLTLIATANQGSEATYESGFVIDKFPISRPNLTFSTLTVSNMSPEDSSIYLCSVESPAGNEKLFFGSGTQLSVL.